The clone carrying this TCR beta chain was detected only once. Other DNA sequences in this sample translate to the same CDR3. These data originate in a study of blood T cell dynamics during melanoma immunotherapy. Assay used: immunoSEQ multiplex PCR; TCRdb lists only in-frame clones, some missing. The data show fewer than 16,000 clones, with 85% to 90% seen just once and about 4.6% held by the top ten. This CDR3 has 15 residues. The germline CDR1 and CDR2 sequences are GTSNPN and SVGIG (reference sequence). With 2 bases removed from V and 10 bases from J, the gap between germline ends came to 21 bases. The time point was: pre-treatment baseline.

The rearrangement links TRBV30 to TRBJ1-5; D not certain. This specimen consisted of blood, obtained from a patient treated with checkpoint blockade. The TCR comes from a human donor with melanoma. The CDR3 here is CAWSIGRGSSQPQHF. CDR3 sequence (DNA): TGTGCCTGGAGTATCGGGCGCGGCTCCAGCCAACCCCAGCATTTT.